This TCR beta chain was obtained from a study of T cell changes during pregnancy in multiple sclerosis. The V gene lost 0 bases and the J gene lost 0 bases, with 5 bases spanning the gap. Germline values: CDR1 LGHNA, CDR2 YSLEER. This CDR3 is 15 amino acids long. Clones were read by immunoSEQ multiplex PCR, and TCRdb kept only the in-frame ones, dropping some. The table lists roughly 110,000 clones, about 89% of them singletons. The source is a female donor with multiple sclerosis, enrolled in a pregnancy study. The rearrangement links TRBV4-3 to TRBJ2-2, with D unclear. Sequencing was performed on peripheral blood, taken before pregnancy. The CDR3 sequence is CASSQDVSNTGELFF. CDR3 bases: TGCGCCAGCAGCCAAGACGTTTCGAACACCGGGGAGCTGTTTTTT.